The T cell receptor beta chain described here comes from a study of T cell responses to AZD1222 COVID-19 vaccine. Study conclusions and caveats: Of the AZD1222 recipients, only 6 or 7 were seropositive at baseline.

The study pooled second doses at about 4 or about 12 weeks. Generated by immunoSEQ multiplex PCR, the TCRdb table keeps only in-frame clones and is missing some. The sample records about 120,000 clones, roughly 91% being singletons. Comments on this clone: As yet, its antigen is unknown.

The germline V gene has CDR1 MDHEN and CDR2 SYDVKM. V lost 3 bases, J lost 2 bases, and 17 bases lay in between. The CDR3 extends over 17 amino acids. The sample in question was peripheral blood, obtained 28 days after the second AZD1222 dose. The clonotype originates from an adult who received the AZD1222 COVID-19 vaccine. V gene TRBV28 combines with J gene TRBJ2-1, with D uncertain. CDR3 amino acids: CASSFTAQLFTYNEQFF. The DNA of the CDR3 is TGTGCCAGCAGTTTCACGGCCCAACTGTTCACCTACAATGAGCAGTTCTTC.